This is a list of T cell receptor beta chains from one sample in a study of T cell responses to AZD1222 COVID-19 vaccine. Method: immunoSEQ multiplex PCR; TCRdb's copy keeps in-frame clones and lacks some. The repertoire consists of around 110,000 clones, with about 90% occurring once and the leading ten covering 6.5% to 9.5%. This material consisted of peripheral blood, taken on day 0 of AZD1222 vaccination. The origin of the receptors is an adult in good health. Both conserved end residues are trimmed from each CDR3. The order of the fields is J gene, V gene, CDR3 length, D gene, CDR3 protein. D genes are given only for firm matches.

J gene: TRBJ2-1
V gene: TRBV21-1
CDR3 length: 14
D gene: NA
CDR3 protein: ASSKLRVVGYNEQF

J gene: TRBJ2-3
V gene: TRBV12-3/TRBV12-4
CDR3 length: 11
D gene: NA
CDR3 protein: ASSLKGTDTQY

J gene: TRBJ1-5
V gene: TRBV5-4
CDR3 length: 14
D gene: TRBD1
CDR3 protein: ASSFRGPGFNQPQH

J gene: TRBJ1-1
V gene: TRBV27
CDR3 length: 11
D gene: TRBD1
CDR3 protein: ASTLGQGTEAF

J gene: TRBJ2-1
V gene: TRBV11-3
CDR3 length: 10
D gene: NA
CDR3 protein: ASSLEGQLQF

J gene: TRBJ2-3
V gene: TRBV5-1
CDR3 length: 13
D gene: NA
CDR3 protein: ASSVLAPSTDTQY

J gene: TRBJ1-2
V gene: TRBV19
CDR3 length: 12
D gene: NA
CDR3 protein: ASSNRTVTYGYT

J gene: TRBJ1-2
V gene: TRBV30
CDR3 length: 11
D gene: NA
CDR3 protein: AWAWTGGYGYT

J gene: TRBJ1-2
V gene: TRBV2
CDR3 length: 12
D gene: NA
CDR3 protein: ASSETAAGYGYT

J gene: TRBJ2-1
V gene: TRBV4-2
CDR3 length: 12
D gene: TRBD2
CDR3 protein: ASSPNLAGYEQF

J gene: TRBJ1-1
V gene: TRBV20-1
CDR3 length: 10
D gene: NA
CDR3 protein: SASRERAEAF

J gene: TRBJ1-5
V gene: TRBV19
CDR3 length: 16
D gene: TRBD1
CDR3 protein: ASSIRTGGLYSNQPQH

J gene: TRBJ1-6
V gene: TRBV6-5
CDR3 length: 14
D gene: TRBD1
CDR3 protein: ASSYSGTGGSSPLH

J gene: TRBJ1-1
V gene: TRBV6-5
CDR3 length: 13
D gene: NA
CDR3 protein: ASSYRAGVGTEAF

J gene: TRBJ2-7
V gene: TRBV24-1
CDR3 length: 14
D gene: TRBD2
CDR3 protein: ATSDGTSGRIYEQY

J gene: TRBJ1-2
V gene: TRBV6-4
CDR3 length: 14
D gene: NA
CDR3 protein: ASSDSFFVTSGSYT

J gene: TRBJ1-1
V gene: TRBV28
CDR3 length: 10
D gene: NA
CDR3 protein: ASSLLGDQAF

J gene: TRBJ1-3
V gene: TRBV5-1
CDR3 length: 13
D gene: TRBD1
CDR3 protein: ASSLTGGIGNTIY

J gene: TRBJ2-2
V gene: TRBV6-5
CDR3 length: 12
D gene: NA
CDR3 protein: ASTIGINTGELF

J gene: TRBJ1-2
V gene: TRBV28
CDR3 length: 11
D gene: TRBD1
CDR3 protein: ASSAQGDYGYT

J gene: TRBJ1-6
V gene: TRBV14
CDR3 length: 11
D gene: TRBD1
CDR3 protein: ASSWTGNSPLH

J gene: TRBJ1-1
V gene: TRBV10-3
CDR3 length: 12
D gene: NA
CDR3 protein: ATLGGREGTEAF

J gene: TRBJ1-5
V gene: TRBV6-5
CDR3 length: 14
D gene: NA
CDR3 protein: ASSYSSSGGNQPQH

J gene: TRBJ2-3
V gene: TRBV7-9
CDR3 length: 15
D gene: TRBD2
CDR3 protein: ASRRTSGGRAGDTQY

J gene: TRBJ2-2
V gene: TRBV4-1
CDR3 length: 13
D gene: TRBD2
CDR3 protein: ASRLAGADTGELF

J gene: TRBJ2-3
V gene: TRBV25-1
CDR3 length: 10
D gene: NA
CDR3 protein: ASSGQRDTQY

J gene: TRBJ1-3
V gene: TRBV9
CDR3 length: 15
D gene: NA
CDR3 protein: ASSVSGTGSSGNTIY

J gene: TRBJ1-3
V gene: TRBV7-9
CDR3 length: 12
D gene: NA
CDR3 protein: ASSTLSSGNTIY

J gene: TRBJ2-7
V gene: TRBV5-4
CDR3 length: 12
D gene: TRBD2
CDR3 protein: ASSDSGRIYEQY

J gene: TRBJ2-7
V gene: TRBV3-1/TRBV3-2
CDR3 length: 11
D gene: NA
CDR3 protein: ASSQVQGHEQY

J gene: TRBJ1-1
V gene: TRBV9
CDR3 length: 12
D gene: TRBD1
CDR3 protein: ASTVGQAGPEAF

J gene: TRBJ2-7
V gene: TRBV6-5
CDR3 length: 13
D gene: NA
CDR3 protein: ASTGGRTVVYEQY

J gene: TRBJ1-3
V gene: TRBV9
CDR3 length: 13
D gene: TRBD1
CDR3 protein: ASSVAQGEPNTIY

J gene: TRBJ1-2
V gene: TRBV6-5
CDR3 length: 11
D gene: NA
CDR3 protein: ASSYSDLYGYT

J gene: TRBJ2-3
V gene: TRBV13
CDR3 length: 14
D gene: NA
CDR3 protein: ASRISPETSTDTQY

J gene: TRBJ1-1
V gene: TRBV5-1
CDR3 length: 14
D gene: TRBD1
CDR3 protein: ASSPGTGIMNTEAF

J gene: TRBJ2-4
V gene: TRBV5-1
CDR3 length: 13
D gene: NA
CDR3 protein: ASSERSGAKNIQY

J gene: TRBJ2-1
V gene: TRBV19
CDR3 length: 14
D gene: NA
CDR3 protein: ASSPRADLSYNEQF

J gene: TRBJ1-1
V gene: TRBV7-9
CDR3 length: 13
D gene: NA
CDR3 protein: ASSLGGDRHTEAF

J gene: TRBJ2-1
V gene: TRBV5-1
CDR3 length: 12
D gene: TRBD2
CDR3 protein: ASSWGAGVGEQF

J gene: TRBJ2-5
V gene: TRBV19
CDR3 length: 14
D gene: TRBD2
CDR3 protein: ASSPSGLALVETQY

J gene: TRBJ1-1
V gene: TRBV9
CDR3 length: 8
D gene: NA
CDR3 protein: ASSSDKAF

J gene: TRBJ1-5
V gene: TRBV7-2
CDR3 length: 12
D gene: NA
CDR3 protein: ASSVMPGLQPQH

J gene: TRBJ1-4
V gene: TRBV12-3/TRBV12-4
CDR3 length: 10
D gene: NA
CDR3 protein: ASSLFGEKLF

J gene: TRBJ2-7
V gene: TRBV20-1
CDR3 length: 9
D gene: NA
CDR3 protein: SASLVGEQY